This T cell receptor beta chain was captured in a study of blood T cell repertoires in COVID-19. Turning to the study itself: Sites across the United States, Italy and Spain contributed samples from acute and convalescent COVID-19. The cDNA or gDNA used as material had been derived from T cells, B-cell-depleted T cells, or PBMCs.

This CDR3 has 14 amino acids. Germline CDR1 is SEHNR and CDR2 is FQNEAQ (reference sequence). V lost 0 bases to trimming and J lost 7 bases, with 9 bases between them. This clone rates as medium-sized. Per the study methods: Amplification of reference gene primers provided the estimated nucleated cell counts. Repertoires were generated with immunoSEQ multiplex PCR, while TCRdb's copy carries only in-frame clones and drops some. That table supplies the V and J calls and clone size; D and trimming were determined from the DNA. This table has 220,000 or so clones, 80% to 85% appearing once. The chain employs TRBV7-9 and TRBJ2-2; weak D call: TRBD1 (5 bases). The sequence was collected from a woman between 25 and 40 years old who had recovered from COVID-19. Sequencing was performed on peripheral blood. This CDR3 is CASSLAGAGGELFF. The DNA of the CDR3 is TGTGCCAGCAGCTTAGCAGGGGCAGGCGGGGAGCTGTTTTTT.